Listed below are T cell receptor beta chains from one sample, sequenced in a study of blood T cell repertoires in COVID-19. Produced via immunoSEQ multiplex PCR; TCRdb's table is partial and in-frame only. The table includes 100,000 to 150,000 clones, 85% to 90% detected once. The sample comprised peripheral blood. The source of these receptors is an elderly man with active or convalescent COVID-19. CDR3s include the opening cysteine and the closing phenylalanine or tryptophan. A D gene is named only where the DNA matches it firmly. Clone size is shown for a subset of rows, as once, few, many or a class of expanded clone.

clone_size	j_call	d_call	v_call	cdr3_aa	cdr3_nt
NA	TRBJ2-7	NA	TRBV6-4	CASRSGFGPTYEQYF	TGTGCCAGCAGGTCAGGGTTCGGGCCAACCTACGAGCAGTACTTC
NA	TRBJ2-1	NA	TRBV24-1	CATSHSGGFMDEQFF	TGTGCCACCAGCCACAGTGGGGGGTTTATGGATGAGCAGTTCTTC
once	TRBJ2-5	NA	TRBV19	CASSIDNPPRETQYF	TGTGCCAGTAGTATAGATAACCCCCCTCGGGAGACCCAGTACTTC
NA	TRBJ2-5	NA	TRBV10-3	CASHKDEGGTQYF	TGTGCCAGCCACAAAGATGAGGGTGGGACCCAGTACTTC
NA	TRBJ2-7	NA	TRBV19	CASSIGSGVAYEQYF	TGTGCCAGTAGTATAGGATCAGGTGTCGCCTACGAGCAGTACTTC
NA	TRBJ1-1	TRBD1	TRBV27	CASSQGARATEAFF	TGTGCCAGCAGTCAGGGGGCCCGGGCCACTGAAGCTTTCTTT
NA	TRBJ1-5	TRBD1	TRBV7-8	CASSIYRGSQPQHF	TGTGCCAGCAGCATCTACAGGGGGTCTCAGCCCCAGCATTTT
NA	TRBJ2-7	TRBD2	TRBV18	CASSPTTGGGFLREQYF	TGTGCCAGCTCACCAACGACGGGGGGTGGGTTTCTACGCGAGCAGTACTTC
NA	TRBJ2-3	TRBD2	TRBV3-1/TRBV3-2	CASSQSSGGARDTQYF	TGTGCCAGCAGCCAATCAAGCGGGGGGGCCAGGGATACGCAGTATTTT
many	TRBJ2-7	TRBD2	TRBV29-1	CSARGTSGRNHEQYF	TGCAGCGCTAGGGGTACTAGCGGGAGGAACCACGAGCAGTACTTC
NA	TRBJ1-2	TRBD1	TRBV28	CASSSPGQGVYGYTF	TGTGCCAGCAGTTCACCGGGACAGGGTGTCTATGGCTACACCTTC
NA	TRBJ1-1	TRBD1	TRBV4-2	CASSQGTGGNTEAFF	TGTGCCAGCAGCCAAGGGACAGGGGGCAACACTGAAGCTTTCTTT
NA	TRBJ2-1	TRBD2	TRBV5-1	CASSLVGTSGYNEQFF	TGCGCCAGCAGCTTGGTGGGGACTAGCGGCTACAATGAGCAGTTCTTC
NA	TRBJ2-7	NA	TRBV7-2	CASSLGGENEQYF	TGTGCCAGCAGCTTAGGGGGCGAGAACGAGCAGTACTTC
NA	TRBJ1-4	NA	TRBV28	CASSVDRPKKLFF	TGTGCCAGCAGTGTTGACAGGCCCAAGAAACTGTTTTTT
NA	TRBJ1-4	NA	TRBV19	CASNSGRAEKLFF	TGTGCCAGTAATTCAGGGAGGGCTGAAAAACTGTTTTTT
NA	TRBJ2-2	TRBD2	TRBV5-1	CASSLMLAGNTGELFF	TGCGCCAGCAGCTTGATGCTAGCGGGGAACACCGGGGAGCTGTTTTTT
NA	TRBJ1-2	NA	TRBV29-1	CSVGPRNSYGYTF	TGCAGCGTTGGGCCCAGGAATTCCTATGGCTACACCTTC
NA	TRBJ1-4	NA	TRBV2	CASTTDGGIEKLFF	TGTGCCAGCACCACGGACGGGGGAATTGAAAAACTGTTTTTT
NA	TRBJ2-1	TRBD2	TRBV9	CASSVGAGGDNEQFF	TGTGCCAGCAGCGTGGGAGCGGGGGGGGACAATGAGCAGTTCTTC
NA	TRBJ2-1	NA	TRBV29-1	CSVENFFPSSYNEQFF	TGCAGCGTTGAAAATTTCTTCCCGAGCTCCTACAATGAGCAGTTCTTC
NA	TRBJ1-1	NA	TRBV15	CATSASSVLEAFF	TGTGCCACCAGCGCCTCTAGCGTCCTTGAAGCTTTCTTT
NA	TRBJ2-1	TRBD2	TRBV7-8	CASSFPTSGNNEQFF	TGTGCCAGCAGCTTCCCGACTAGCGGGAATAATGAGCAGTTCTTC
NA	TRBJ2-5	TRBD2	TRBV7-2	CASSQGLAGAETQYF	TGTGCCAGCAGCCAGGGACTAGCGGGAGCCGAGACCCAGTACTTC
NA	TRBJ1-5	NA	TRBV4-3	CASSQDGQGNQPQHF	TGCGCCAGCAGCCAAGACGGACAAGGCAATCAGCCCCAGCATTTT
NA	TRBJ1-2	TRBD1	TRBV5-4	CASSLPGQVTNYGYTF	TGTGCCAGCAGCTTGCCGGGACAGGTTACTAACTATGGCTACACCTTC
NA	TRBJ2-5	TRBD2	TRBV4-1	CASSLGLAGLETQYF	TGCGCCAGCAGCCTAGGACTAGCGGGGTTGGAGACCCAGTACTTC
NA	TRBJ2-1	NA	TRBV6-5	CASSTSSSYNEQFF	TGTGCCAGCAGTACTAGCAGCTCCTACAATGAGCAGTTCTTC
NA	TRBJ2-2	NA	TRBV10-3	CAVNPGTGAGELFF	TGTGCCGTGAACCCCGGGACGGGGGCCGGGGAGCTGTTTTTT
NA	TRBJ1-4	TRBD1	TRBV30	CAWDRVEEKLFF	TGTGCCTGGGACAGGGTGGAAGAAAAACTGTTTTTT
NA	TRBJ2-2	NA	TRBV28	CASSAGKNTGELFF	TGTGCCAGCAGCGCAGGGAAAAACACCGGGGAGCTGTTTTTT
NA	TRBJ2-7	NA	TRBV5-1	CASSLSPGQIYEQYF	TGCGCCAGCAGCTTGAGCCCGGGTCAGATCTACGAGCAGTACTTC
NA	TRBJ2-7	TRBD1	TRBV9	CASSVAPGQGTYEQYF	TGTGCCAGCAGCGTAGCTCCAGGACAGGGAACCTACGAGCAGTACTTC
NA	TRBJ1-4	TRBD1	TRBV15	CATSRGYRGKGSEKLFF	TGTGCCACCAGCAGGGGGTACAGGGGGAAGGGAAGCGAAAAACTGTTTTTT
NA	TRBJ2-3	NA	TRBV12-3/TRBV12-4	CASSLLYPDTQYF	TGTGCCAGCAGTTTACTATATCCAGATACGCAGTATTTT
NA	TRBJ1-4	NA	TRBV30	CAWSQGRNEKLFF	TGTGCCTGGAGTCAAGGGAGGAATGAAAAACTGTTTTTT
NA	TRBJ1-5	NA	TRBV10-3	CAISVAGPNQPQHF	TGTGCCATCAGTGTCGCGGGGCCCAATCAGCCCCAGCATTTT
NA	TRBJ1-2	NA	TRBV6-5	CASSYGTTTNYGYTF	TGTGCCAGCAGTTATGGGACAACCACTAACTATGGCTACACCTTC
NA	TRBJ1-1	TRBD1	TRBV27	CASSPKPGQPNTEAFF	TGTGCCAGCAGTCCGAAACCGGGACAGCCCAACACTGAAGCTTTCTTT
NA	TRBJ2-2	NA	TRBV25-1	CASTWAPFNTGELFF	TGTGCCAGCACCTGGGCGCCATTTAACACCGGGGAGCTGTTTTTT
NA	TRBJ2-7	TRBD1	TRBV5-6	CASSLRQGDEQYF	TGTGCCAGCAGCTTGAGACAGGGGGACGAGCAGTACTTC
NA	TRBJ2-3	TRBD1	TRBV19	CASSMGQGETDTQYF	TGTGCCAGTAGTATGGGGCAGGGGGAGACAGATACGCAGTATTTT
NA	TRBJ1-2	TRBD1	TRBV27	CASSFRRGIDGYTF	TGTGCCAGCAGTTTTCGCAGGGGGATTGATGGCTACACCTTC
NA	TRBJ2-4	TRBD1	TRBV18	CASSPRGQGGYF	TGTGCCAGCTCACCACGGGGACAGGGGGGCTACTTC
NA	TRBJ2-2	TRBD2	TRBV7-9	CASSLRSVGRAGELFF	TGTGCCAGCAGCTTACGTTCTGTCGGGAGGGCCGGGGAGCTGTTTTTT
NA	TRBJ2-2	TRBD2	TRBV5-4	CASSLGGTSGFFTGELFF	TGTGCCAGCAGCTTGGGGGGGACTAGCGGGTTTTTCACCGGGGAGCTGTTTTTT
once	TRBJ2-5	NA	TRBV24-1	CATSEREAGGETQYF	TGTGCCACCAGTGAGAGGGAAGCGGGCGGAGAGACCCAGTACTTC
NA	TRBJ1-4	TRBD1	TRBV28	CASSKGAHEKLFF	TGTGCCAGCAGTAAGGGGGCTCATGAAAAACTGTTTTTT
NA	TRBJ2-2	TRBD2	TRBV5-4	CASSPARRGGPSNTGELFF	TGTGCCAGCAGCCCAGCGCGGCGCGGGGGGCCTTCTAACACCGGGGAGCTGTTTTTT
NA	TRBJ1-4	NA	TRBV6-7	CASSPKEQGEGEKLFF	TGTGCCAGCAGTCCGAAAGAACAGGGTGAGGGTGAAAAACTGTTTTTT
NA	TRBJ1-5	NA	TRBV6-5	CASRGTSNQPQHF	TGTGCCAGCCGGGGGACTAGCAATCAGCCCCAGCATTTT
NA	TRBJ1-2	TRBD1	TRBV9	CASSADQGVRYGYTF	TGTGCCAGCAGCGCGGACCAGGGGGTTCGCTATGGCTACACCTTC